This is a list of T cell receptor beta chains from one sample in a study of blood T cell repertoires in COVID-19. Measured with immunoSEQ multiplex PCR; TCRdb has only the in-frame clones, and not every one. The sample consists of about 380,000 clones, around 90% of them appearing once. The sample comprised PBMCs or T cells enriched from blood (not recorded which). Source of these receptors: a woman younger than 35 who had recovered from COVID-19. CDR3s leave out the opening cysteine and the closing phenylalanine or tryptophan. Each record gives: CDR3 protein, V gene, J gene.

CDR3: ASSVAAAGYT; V: TRBV9; J: TRBJ1-2
CDR3: ASSVDSLGNSPLH; V: TRBV2; J: TRBJ1-6
CDR3: ASSLAGTRAYNEQF; V: TRBV7-8; J: TRBJ2-1
CDR3: ASSPGNQETQY; V: TRBV7-2; J: TRBJ2-5
CDR3: ASSLGQGKSYEQY; V: TRBV7-7; J: TRBJ2-7
CDR3: ASSLDRPEAF; V: TRBV11-2; J: TRBJ1-1
CDR3: ASSRFTETQY; V: TRBV12-3/TRBV12-4; J: TRBJ2-5
CDR3: ASSQLGFLRSYNEQF; V: TRBV7-2; J: TRBJ2-1
CDR3: ASSRTGEEQY; V: TRBV6-5; J: TRBJ2-7
CDR3: ASSRTGRTDEQF; V: TRBV5-6; J: TRBJ2-1
CDR3: ANERDYGYT; V: TRBV7-2; J: TRBJ1-2
CDR3: ASSQRQQKRGYT; V: TRBV4-1; J: TRBJ1-2
CDR3: AWRFFGYGYT; V: TRBV30; J: TRBJ1-2
CDR3: ASSLDRHYEQY; V: TRBV11-2; J: TRBJ2-7
CDR3: ASSQVGGGQPQH; V: TRBV6-2/TRBV6-3; J: TRBJ1-5
CDR3: ASSPQRGLYEQY; V: TRBV11-1; J: TRBJ2-7
CDR3: ASSPAQDRVGYTEAF; V: TRBV9; J: TRBJ1-1
CDR3: ASRLVLNQPQH; V: TRBV12-2; J: TRBJ1-5
CDR3: ASSFLAGGPTGELF; V: TRBV5-8; J: TRBJ2-2
CDR3: ASRRGTGMFNYGYT; V: TRBV19; J: TRBJ1-2
CDR3: SARDSGYT; V: TRBV20-1; J: TRBJ1-2
CDR3: ASSAWDFQETQY; V: TRBV7-2; J: TRBJ2-5
CDR3: ASRSQDSDFYEQY; V: TRBV10-2; J: TRBJ2-7
CDR3: ASSPDGYEQY; V: TRBV14; J: TRBJ2-7
CDR3: SVLHSYEQY; V: TRBV29-1; J: TRBJ2-7
CDR3: AVRGHTEAF; V: TRBV3-1/TRBV3-2; J: TRBJ1-1
CDR3: ASTTGTGGLQGYEQF; V: TRBV9; J: TRBJ2-1
CDR3: ASSYSTTGVNTIY; V: TRBV6-5; J: TRBJ1-3
CDR3: ASSPQGWSNYGYT; V: TRBV7-3; J: TRBJ1-2